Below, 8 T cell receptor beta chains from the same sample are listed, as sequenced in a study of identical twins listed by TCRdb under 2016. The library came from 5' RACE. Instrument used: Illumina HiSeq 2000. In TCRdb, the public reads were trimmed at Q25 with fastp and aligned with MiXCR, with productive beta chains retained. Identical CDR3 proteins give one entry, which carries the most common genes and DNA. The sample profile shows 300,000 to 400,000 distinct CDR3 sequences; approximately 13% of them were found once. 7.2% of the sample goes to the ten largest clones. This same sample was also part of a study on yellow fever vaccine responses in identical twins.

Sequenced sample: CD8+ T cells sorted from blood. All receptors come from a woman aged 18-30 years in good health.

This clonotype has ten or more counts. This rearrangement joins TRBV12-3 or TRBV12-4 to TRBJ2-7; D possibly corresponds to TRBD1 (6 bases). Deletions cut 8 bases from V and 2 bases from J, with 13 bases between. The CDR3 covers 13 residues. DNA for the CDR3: TGTGCCAGCGCAACAGGGTTTCCCTACGAGCAGTACTTC. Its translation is CASATGFPYEQYF.

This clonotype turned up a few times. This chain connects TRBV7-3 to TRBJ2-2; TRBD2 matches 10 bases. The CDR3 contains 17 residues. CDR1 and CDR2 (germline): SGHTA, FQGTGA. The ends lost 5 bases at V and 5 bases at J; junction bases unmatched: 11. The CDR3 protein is CASSDSPAGGPTGELFF. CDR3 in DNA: TGTGCCAGCAGCGACAGCCCAGCGGGAGGGCCGACCGGGGAGCTGTTTTTT.

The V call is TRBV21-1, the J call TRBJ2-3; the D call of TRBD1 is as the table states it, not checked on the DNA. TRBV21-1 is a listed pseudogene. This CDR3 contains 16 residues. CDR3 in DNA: TGTGCCAGCAGCTCGCAGGGATTCCCATACACAGATACGCAGTATTTT. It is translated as CASSSQGFPYTDTQYF.

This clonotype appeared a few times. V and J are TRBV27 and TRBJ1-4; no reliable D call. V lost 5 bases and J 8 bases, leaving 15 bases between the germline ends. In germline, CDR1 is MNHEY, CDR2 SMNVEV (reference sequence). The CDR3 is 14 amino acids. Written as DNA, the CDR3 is TGTGCCAGCAGTCCCAGGCAGGCGGGGGAAAAACTGTTTTTT. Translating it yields CASSPRQAGEKLFF.

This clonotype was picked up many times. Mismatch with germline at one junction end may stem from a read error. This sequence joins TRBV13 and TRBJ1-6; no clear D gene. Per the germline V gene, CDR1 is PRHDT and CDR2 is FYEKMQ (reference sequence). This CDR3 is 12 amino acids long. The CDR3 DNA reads TGTGCCAGCAGTTTAGGTTCTTCACCCCTCCACTTT. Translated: CASSLGSSPLHF.

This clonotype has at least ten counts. In nucleotides, the CDR3 is TGTGCCAGCAGTTTCGGGACTAGCGGTAATGAGCAGTTCTTC. Translation: CASSFGTSGNEQFF. V usage is TRBV12-3 or TRBV12-4 and J usage is TRBJ2-1, with 11 positions matching TRBD2. With 3 bases clipped from V and 7 bases from J, the junction kept 2 bases outside the gene matches. This CDR3 region has 14 residues.

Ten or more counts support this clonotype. As DNA, the CDR3 is TGTGCCAGCCCACTTGGGGGTTGGGGTACGGATGAGCAGTTCTTC. It is translated as CASPLGGWGTDEQFF. The chain uses TRBV7-9 and TRBJ2-1; TRBD1 or TRBD2 may be the D gene (5 bases each). Germline V CDR1 and CDR2: SEHNR, FQNEAQ (reference sequence). Trimming took 8 bases from V and 8 from J, leaving 22 bases between them. CDR3 length: 15 residues.

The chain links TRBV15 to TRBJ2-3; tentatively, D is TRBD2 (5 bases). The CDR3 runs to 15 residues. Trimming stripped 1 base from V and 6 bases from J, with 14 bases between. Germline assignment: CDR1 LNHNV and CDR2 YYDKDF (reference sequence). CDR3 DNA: TGTGCCACCAGCAGAGCGGCGGAGGCCCCTGATACGCAGTATTTT. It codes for CATSRAAEAPDTQYF. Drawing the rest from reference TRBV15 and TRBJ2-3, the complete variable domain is DAMVIQNPRYQVTQFGKPVTLSCSQTLNHNVMYWYQQKSSQAPKLLFHYYDKDFNNEADTPDNFQSRRPNTSFCFLDIRSPGLGDTAMYLCATSRAAEAPDTQYFGPGTRLTVL.